Following are 9 T cell receptor beta chains from one sample sequenced in a study of CD8 T cells in ankylosing spondylitis. TCRdb redid the calling of the 5' RACE reads with MiXCR, one entry per CDR3 protein. This table has around 150,000 distinct CDR3 sequences, around 16% appearing once. The sequencing sample was made of blood, either unsorted or a sorted T cell fraction (not recorded which). The receptor source for this set is a male donor with ankylosing spondylitis or in good health (not recorded which).

This clonotype was detected many times. This chain uses TRBV21-1 with TRBJ2-7; TRBD1, the table's D call, was not compared with the DNA. TRBV21-1 is described as a pseudogene. CDR3 length equals 13 residues. The CDR3 spells CASSIRTSYEQYF. The CDR3 DNA sequence: TGTGCCAGCAGCATACGGACAAGCTACGAGCAGTACTTC.

The CDR3, as DNA: TGTGCCAGCAGTCGGACTCGCACTGAGCAGTTCTTC. This gives the protein CASSRTRTEQFF. V and J are TRBV6-4 and TRBJ2-1; TRBD2 might be the D (5 bases). The V end lost 5 bases, the J end lost 9 bases, and 11 bases lay between the germline ends. Germline CDR1 MRHNA, CDR2 SNTAGT. The CDR3 loop spans 12 amino acids.

Comment on this clonotype: A much bigger clone sits one base away, suggesting this may be a read error. This chain joins TRBV5-1 and TRBJ1-2; D remains ambiguous. CDR1 is SGHRS and CDR2 is YFSETQ in the germline V gene. The CDR3 contains 14 residues. The CDR3 sequence is CASNLDRGFDGYTF. In DNA, the CDR3 is TGCGCCAGCAACTTGGATCGGGGATTTGACGGCTACACCTTC.

This clonotype has ten or more counts. The J gene is TRBJ2-2, the V gene TRBV5-1, with D unclear. This CDR3 is 15 amino acids long. V gave up 0 bases and J gave up 4 bases, with 10 bases separating them. CDR1 SGHRS and CDR2 YFSETQ come from the germline V gene. For the CDR3, the DNA is TGCGCCAGCAGCTTGGCACCTACCTCCACCGGGGAGCTGTTTTTT. This encodes CASSLAPTSTGELFF.

Notes on this clonotype: The junction shows a germline mismatch at one end, possibly a read error. The chain uses TRBV12-3 or TRBV12-4 and TRBJ2-7; no reliable D call. The CDR3 is 16 amino acids. The CDR3 loop is CASSLFLIFAWGEQYF. The CDR3 DNA sequence: TGTGCAAGCAGTTTATTTCTTATTTTTGCTTGGGGCGAGCAGTACTTC.

This clonotype was counted ten times or more. This rearrangement joins TRBV5-1 to TRBJ1-6; weak D call: TRBD1 (6 bases). The CDR3 is 14 residues long. Germline V lookup: CDR1 SGHRS, CDR2 YFSETQ. The ends were cut back, 4 bases at V and 6 bases at J, with 11 bases in the middle. The DNA of the CDR3 is TGCGCCAGCAGCATCGGACAGACTAATTCACCCCTCCACTTT. Amino acids: CASSIGQTNSPLHF. Looking up the rest from reference TRBV5-1 and TRBJ1-6 gives the full variable domain: KAGVTQTPRYLIKTRGQQVTLSCSPISGHRSVSWYQQTPGQGLQFLFEYFSETQRNKGNFPGRFSGRQFSNSRSEMNVSTLELGDSALYLCASSIGQTNSPLHFGNGTRLTVT.

This clonotype was counted ten times or more. The chain has TRBV5-1 and TRBJ2-1; D uncertain. The CDR3 runs 13 residues. Trimming removed 1 base from V and 8 bases from J, with 10 bases in between. Germline V gene lookup returns CDR1 SGHRS and CDR2 YFSETQ. The CDR3 region is CASSLTEIYEQFF. CDR3 coding DNA: TGCGCCAGCAGCTTGACAGAGATCTATGAGCAGTTCTTC.

The rearrangement joins TRBV10-2 to TRBJ1-2; 9 nucleotides line up with TRBD1. Germline CDR1 WSHSY, CDR2 SAAADI. V lost 6 bases to trimming and J lost 7 bases; unmatched junction nucleotides: 15. The CDR3 loop spans 16 amino acids. CDR3 loop: CASRTGGSSLSSGYTF. CDR3 nucleotides: TGCGCCAGCAGAACAGGGGGCTCAAGTCTATCCTCTGGCTACACCTTC.

This chain uses TRBV15 with TRBJ2-1; D possibly corresponds to TRBD2 (5 bases). The V gene's germline CDR1 is LNHNV and CDR2 YYDKDF (reference sequence). Between the trimmed V and J ends, which lost 4 bases and 4 bases, there was a span of 11 bases. This CDR3 is built from 14 residues. CDR3 coding DNA: TGTGCCACCAGCAAAACCCGGGGTTACAATGAGCAGTTCTTC. Amino acids: CATSKTRGYNEQFF.